The 21 T cell receptor beta chains below all came from one sample that was sequenced in a study of T cells in Graves' hyperthyroidism and ophthalmopathy. Researchers took RNA transcripts and amplified the TCR beta CDR3 regions from them. The HTBI primer set served for first-round RT-PCR of the TCR CDR3. TCRdb analysed the multiplex PCR reads with MiXCR anew, one entry per CDR3 protein. The sample gives about 360,000 distinct CDR3 sequences, 13% of which show up once; about a fifth is in the top ten. Sequences were obtained from blood. Receptor source: a man younger than 45 with Graves' hyperthyroidism that later progressed to Graves' ophthalmopathy.

At least ten counts were recorded for this clonotype. The CDR3 spells CASGLSDTQYF. CDR3 DNA sequence: TGTGCTAGTGGTTTGTCAGATACGCAGTATTTT. The chain links TRBV12-5 to TRBJ2-3; D is unresolved. This CDR3 comprises 11 residues. The V and J ends lost 2 bases and 4 bases respectively, with 1 base between them. Germline V gene sequence: CDR1 LGHNT, CDR2 FRNRAP.

This clonotype was picked up many times. V is TRBV7-2 and J is TRBJ2-5, with D tentatively TRBD1 or TRBD2 (5 bases each). Between the trimmed V and J ends, which lost 6 bases and 1 base, there was a span of 12 bases. This CDR3 spans 14 amino acids. Germline CDR1 SGHTA, CDR2 FQGNSA. This CDR3 is CASSFFGGQETQYF. The CDR3 bases are TGTGCCAGCAGTTTCTTTGGGGGCCAAGAGACCCAGTACTTC.

This clonotype was recorded a few times. The V gene is TRBV19, the J gene TRBJ1-5; unclear D gene. The CDR3 has 18 amino acids. Germline V lookup: CDR1 LNHDA, CDR2 SQIVND (reference sequence). Deletions cut 8 bases from V and 4 bases from J, with 27 bases between. The CDR3 loop reads CASEGKARVPGLNQPQHF. The DNA for the CDR3 is TGTGCCAGTGAAGGGAAGGCTCGCGTCCCCGGCTTAAATCAGCCCCAGCATTTT.

In its sample, this clonotype was seen a few times. Mismatch with germline at one junction end may stem from a read error. The V call is TRBV20-1, the J call TRBJ1-6; 8 bases are a match to TRBD1. The CDR3 spans 14 residues. The V gene's germline CDR1 is DFQATT and CDR2 SNEGSKA (reference sequence). The CDR3 nucleotides are TGCAGTGCTAGAGGGGGACAGGACTATTCACCCCTCCGCTTT. Its protein is CSARGGQDYSPLRF.

This clonotype was seen only a few times. The chain uses TRBV6-1 and TRBJ1-2; a weak D match, TRBD1 (6 bases). The CDR3 runs 15 residues. Germline V gene data show CDR1 as MNHNS and CDR2 as SASEGT. V was pared by 5 bases and J by 3 bases, with 16 bases between. CDR3 residues: CASSSRGRNDYGYTF. CDR3 bases: TGTGCCAGCAGTTCCAGGGGACGGAACGACTATGGCTACACCTTC.

Many counts were recorded for this clonotype. The chain has TRBV2 and TRBJ1-1; weak D call: TRBD1 (5 bases). The V gene lost 4 bases and the J gene lost 1 base, with 10 bases spanning the gap. The CDR3 has 14 amino acids. Germline V lookup: CDR1 SNHLY, CDR2 FYNNEI. The CDR3 region is CASSVEGRNTEAFF. The CDR3 DNA reads TGTGCCAGCAGTGTAGAGGGGAGGAACACTGAAGCTTTCTTT.

This clonotype has just a few counts. V usage is TRBV5-1 and J usage is TRBJ1-6, with TRBD1 as a possible D gene (5 bases). Per germline, CDR1 SGHRS and CDR2 YFSETQ. Trimming shortened V by 0 bases and J by 9 bases, and 16 bases separated the two germline ends. This CDR3 region has 16 residues. CDR3 protein: CASSLAGRERGSPLHF. CDR3 DNA sequence: TGCGCCAGCAGCTTGGCCGGCAGGGAAAGGGGTTCACCCCTCCACTTT.

The chain recombines TRBV12-3 or TRBV12-4 with TRBJ1-6; D may be TRBD1 (5 bases). The CDR3 is 15 residues long. Trimming removed 7 bases from V and 10 bases from J, with 20 bases in between. The CDR3 reads CASTAGGVGFSPLHF. In nucleotides, the CDR3 is TGTGCCAGCACCGCGGGGGGGGTGGGATTCTCACCCCTCCACTTT.

This clonotype has ten or more counts. In DNA, the CDR3 is TGTGCCAGCAGTGAAGGGGGTCAGACTGAAGCTTTCTTT. Protein: CASSEGGQTEAFF. This chain uses TRBV6-1 with TRBJ1-1, with unresolved D. The V gene lost 1 base and the J gene lost 5 bases, with 8 bases spanning the gap. From germline, CDR1 is MNHNS and CDR2 SASEGT. This CDR3 comprises 13 residues.

This clonotype was seen repeatedly, ten times or more. The CDR3 DNA reads TGCAGCGTTGAAGATCCGGGGGCGCGGAACTCCTACGAGCAGTACTTC. Translation: CSVEDPGARNSYEQYF. This chain uses TRBV29-1 with TRBJ2-7; D could derive from TRBD1 or TRBD2 (6 bases each). Germline CDR1 and CDR2: SQVTM and ANQGSEA. V was trimmed by 0 bases and J by 0 bases, leaving 15 bases between them. This CDR3 comprises 16 residues.

The chain recombines TRBV18 with TRBJ2-6, with no clear D. The V end was cut by 4 bases, the J end by 2 bases, with 9 bases between. The CDR3 runs 15 residues. Germline lookup yields CDR1 KGHSH and CDR2 LQKENI. The CDR3 sequence: CASSHMKPGANVLTF. The CDR3 DNA reads TGTGCCAGCTCACATATGAAGCCTGGGGCCAACGTCCTGACTTTC.

J is TRBJ2-5 and V is TRBV20-1; TRBD2 agrees at 8 bases. The CDR3 covers 18 residues. J lost 4 bases, V lost 3 bases, and 19 bases had no gene match. CDR1 is DFQATT, CDR2 SNEGSKA, per germline (reference sequence). CDR3 protein: CSARGVLVSGGPGETQYF. CDR3 DNA sequence: TGCAGTGCTAGGGGCGTTCTCGTGTCGGGGGGGCCAGGAGAGACCCAGTACTTC.

The chain uses TRBV7-9 and TRBJ2-1; D is ambiguous. The germline CDR1 and CDR2 sequences are SEHNR and FQNEAQ (reference sequence). This CDR3 has 12 residues. The ends were cut back, 5 bases at V and 14 bases at J, with 16 bases in the middle. The CDR3 nucleotides are TGTGCCAGCAGCGATTCCCACGAGGATAAGTTCTTC. It translates to CASSDSHEDKFF.

V usage is TRBV5-6 and J usage is TRBJ2-7, with D tentatively TRBD1 (6 bases). Germline loops: CDR1 SGHDT, CDR2 YYEEEE. The V gene lost 0 bases and the J gene lost 1 base, with 8 bases spanning the gap. The CDR3 has 14 amino acids. CDR3 bases: TGTGCCAGCAGCTTGGGACAGGCTTCCTACGAGCAGTACTTC. It codes for CASSLGQASYEQYF.

This clonotype has ten or more counts. The chain has TRBV20-1 and TRBJ2-5; 11 bases agree with TRBD2. Germline-derived CDR1 and CDR2 are DFQATT and SNEGSKA (reference sequence). V dropped 5 bases and J dropped 5; count of bases not matched to a gene: 10. CDR3 length: 15 residues. In nucleotides, the CDR3 is TGCAGTGCTGGGGTAGCGGGGGGGCCAGGGGAGACCCAGTACTTC. Protein sequence: CSAGVAGGPGETQYF.

The sample holds many counts of this clonotype. The rearrangement uses TRBV6-5 and TRBJ1-2; possible D gene TRBD1, 5 bases. The germline V and J ends were trimmed by 2 bases and 6 bases, with 7 bases remaining between them. The CDR3 is 12 residues long. CDR1 MNHEY and CDR2 SVGAGI come from the germline V gene. The CDR3 region has the DNA TGTGCCAGCAGTTACGGCAGGGATGGCTACACCTTC. Translated: CASSYGRDGYTF.

This clonotype was counted many times. The V and J genes are TRBV12-5 and TRBJ2-1; D unresolved. The V and J ends lost 2 bases and 8 bases respectively, with 7 bases between them. The germline V gene has CDR1 LGHNT and CDR2 FRNRAP. This CDR3 region has 12 residues. CDR3 protein: CASGLFRHEQFF. For the CDR3, the DNA is TGTGCTAGTGGTTTGTTTCGACATGAGCAGTTCTTC.

This clonotype was seen repeatedly, ten times or more. CDR3 sequence: CASIAIGTATDTQYF. CDR3 bases: TGTGCCAGCATCGCGATCGGGACTGCCACAGATACGCAGTATTTT. V and J are TRBV2 and TRBJ2-3, with a possible D match to TRBD2 (6 bases). The V gene's germline CDR1 is SNHLY and CDR2 FYNNEI. The CDR3 spans 15 residues. Trimming removed 7 bases at V and 2 bases at J, with 16 bases between.

The J gene is TRBJ2-2, the V gene TRBV5-1; 12 nucleotides align to TRBD1. The V gene's germline CDR1 is SGHRS and CDR2 YFSETQ. This CDR3 comprises 18 residues. J was trimmed by 5 bases and V by 2 bases; bases with no gene match: 10. The CDR3 loop is CASSLLPGQGADTGELFF. The CDR3 region has the DNA TGCGCCAGCAGCTTACTACCGGGACAGGGGGCGGATACCGGGGAGCTGTTTTTT.

The CDR3 DNA sequence: TGTGCCAGCAGCTTAGCGCCAAGGGGAGGTGATTCACCCCTCCACTTT. It translates to CASSLAPRGGDSPLHF. This rearrangement joins TRBV7-6 to TRBJ1-6; possibly TRBD1 for D (5 bases). Germline CDR1 is SGHVS and CDR2 is FNYEAQ. Trimming shortened V by 0 bases and J by 8 bases, and 14 bases separated the two germline ends. This CDR3 is built from 16 residues.

This clonotype was detected only a few times. The V gene is TRBV24-1, the J gene TRBJ1-2; D not certain. CDR3 length: 12 residues. V dropped 9 bases and J dropped 6 bases, with 13 bases sitting between them. Germline assignment: CDR1 KGHDR and CDR2 SFDVKD. The DNA of the CDR3 is TGTGCCACCGGGAGAGAGCTTGATGGCTACACCTTC. This gives the protein CATGRELDGYTF.